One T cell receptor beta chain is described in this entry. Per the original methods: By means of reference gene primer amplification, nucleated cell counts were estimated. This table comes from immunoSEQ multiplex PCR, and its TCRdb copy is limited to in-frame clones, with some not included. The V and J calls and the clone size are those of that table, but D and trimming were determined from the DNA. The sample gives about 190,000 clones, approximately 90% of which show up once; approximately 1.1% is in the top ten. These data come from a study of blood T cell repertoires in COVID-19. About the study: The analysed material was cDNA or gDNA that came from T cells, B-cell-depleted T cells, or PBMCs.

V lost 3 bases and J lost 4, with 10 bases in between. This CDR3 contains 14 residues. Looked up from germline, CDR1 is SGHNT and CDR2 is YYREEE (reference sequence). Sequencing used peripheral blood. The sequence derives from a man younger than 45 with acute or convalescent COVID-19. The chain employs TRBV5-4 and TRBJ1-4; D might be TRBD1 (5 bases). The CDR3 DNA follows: TGTGCCAGCAGCTGGGGGGGAAGTAATGAAAAACTGTTTTTT. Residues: CASSWGGSNEKLFF.